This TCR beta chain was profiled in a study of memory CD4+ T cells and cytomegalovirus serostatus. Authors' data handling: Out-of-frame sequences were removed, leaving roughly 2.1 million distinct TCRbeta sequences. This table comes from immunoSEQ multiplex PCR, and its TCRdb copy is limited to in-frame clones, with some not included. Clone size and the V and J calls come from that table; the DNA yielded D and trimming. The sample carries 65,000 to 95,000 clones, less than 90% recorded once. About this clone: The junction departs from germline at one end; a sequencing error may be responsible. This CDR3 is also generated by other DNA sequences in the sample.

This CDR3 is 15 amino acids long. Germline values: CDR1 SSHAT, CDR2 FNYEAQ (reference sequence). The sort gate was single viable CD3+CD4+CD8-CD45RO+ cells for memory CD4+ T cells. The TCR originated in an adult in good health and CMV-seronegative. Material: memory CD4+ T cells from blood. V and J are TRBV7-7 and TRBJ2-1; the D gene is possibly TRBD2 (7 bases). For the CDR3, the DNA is TGTGCTAGCAGCCCGAGGGGAGGGGGATACAATGAGCAGTTCTTC. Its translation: CASSPRGGGYNEQFF.